This TCR beta chain was captured in a study of cytomegalovirus exposure and HLA in healthy donors. Whole-study context: Roughly 180 million T cells yielded 100 million to 130 million unique TCR beta sequences, as an earlier analysis found.

CDR3 length: 16 amino acids. Germline values: CDR1 MNHEY, CDR2 SMNVEV (reference sequence). V gave up 5 bases and J gave up 6 bases, with 17 bases separating them. It was with 60 Vbeta and 13 Jbeta primers that the PCR ran. TCRdb's table, derived via immunoSEQ multiplex PCR, lists solely in-frame clones and lacks some. The table has 150,000 to 200,000 clones, approximately 82% seen once. The origin of this receptor is a woman in her forties in good health and CMV-seropositive. The chain uses TRBV27 and TRBJ1-6, with D tentatively TRBD1 (5 bases). The source material was PBMCs. CDR3 amino acids: CASSAVGGERNSPLHF. In DNA, the CDR3 is TGTGCCAGCAGTGCAGTCGGGGGAGAACGTAATTCACCCCTCCACTTT.